The clone carrying this T cell receptor beta chain was detected a few times. Its antigen remains unknown. Regarding time point: pre-sensitization, week 0. Treatment given: therapeutic diphenylcyclopropenone sensitization with weekly scalp DPC. Each patch test followed a blood draw. V was trimmed by 2 bases and J by 7 bases, leaving 15 bases between them. Per germline, CDR1 MNHEY and CDR2 SMNVEV (reference sequence). The CDR3 has 14 residues. This record comes from a study of human T cells and chemical hapten exposure. As for the study in general: An area of 2 cm by 2 to 2.5 cm on upper inner arm skin received 2% DPC for sensitization.

During construction of the library, unique molecular identifiers were attached to individual cDNA molecules for quantitative, reproducible TCR counting. Via MiXCR, TCRdb re-called the RACE reads, giving one row per CDR3 protein. The table has more than 55,000 distinct CDR3 sequences, about 10% seen once. The study, taken as a whole, reports: Controls had significantly fewer large CDR3 similarity clusters than were formed by expanded TCRs.

Source: whole blood, taken in connection with sensitization to the hapten diphenylcyclopropenone (DPC). The sequence was collected from a woman aged 40 to 50 with alopecia areata. Some clones in this sample may be carry-over from other donors' samples. The genes are TRBV27 and TRBJ2-7; D remains ambiguous. The CDR3 DNA sequence: TGTGCCAGCAGTTTACGAGCTCCCCTAGGGGAGCAGTACTTC. This encodes CASSLRAPLGEQYF.